The 21 T cell receptor beta chains given below trace back to one sample, sequenced in a study of cytotoxic CD8 clonotypes in ibrutinib-treated CLL. Only in-frame clones appear in the TCRdb table, and some are missing; sequencing was by immunoSEQ multiplex PCR. The sample records 12,000 or so clones, 81% being singletons. The sequencing here drew on PBMCs, taken at disease progression, from a patient treated with ibrutinib. All receptors derive from a human donor with chronic lymphocytic leukemia.

This clone was picked up one time. The chain joins TRBV28 to TRBJ2-4; D may be TRBD1 (5 bases). Germline V CDR1 and CDR2: MDHEN, SYDVKM. The CDR3 loop spans 18 amino acids. V dropped 4 bases and J dropped 1 base, with 20 bases sitting between them. The CDR3 bases are TGTGCCAGCAGTTCCCCCCAGAAGAAGGGGTGGGCCAAAAACATTCAGTACTTC. Translated, it gives CASSSPQKKGWAKNIQYF.

The rearrangement uses TRBV15 and TRBJ2-1; D uncertain. Germline lookup yields CDR1 LNHNV and CDR2 YYDKDF (reference sequence). V was cut by 1 base and J by 0 bases, with 13 bases left in between. This CDR3 is built from 17 residues. This chain's CDR3 is CATSRAPGRSSYNEQFF. For the CDR3, the DNA is TGTGCCACCAGCAGAGCGCCGGGTCGAAGCTCCTACAATGAGCAGTTCTTC.

J is TRBJ2-7 and V is TRBV28, with D possibly being TRBD2 (6 bases). The V end was cut by 5 bases, the J end by 12 bases, with 14 bases between. The CDR3 loop spans 11 amino acids. Germline CDR1 reads MDHEN; CDR2 reads SYDVKM. Here the CDR3 DNA reads TGTGCCAGCAGTGATCCGGCGGGACTGTACTTC. It yields the protein CASSDPAGLYF.

This clone was counted a single time. The chain combines TRBV18 with TRBJ2-3; D is possibly TRBD2 (6 bases). The V gene lost 3 bases and the J gene lost 7 bases, with 17 bases spanning the gap. This CDR3 has 15 residues. Per germline, CDR1 KGHSH and CDR2 LQKENI. CDR3 nucleotides: TGTGCCAGCTCACCCTTTGGGGACTCGGGGTATACGCAGTATTTT. This encodes CASSPFGDSGYTQYF.

The chain carries TRBV5-1 and TRBJ2-3; no clear D. Deletions cut 4 bases from V and 5 bases from J, with 11 bases between. The CDR3 sequence is 13 residues long. The V gene's germline CDR1 is SGHRS and CDR2 YFSETQ. DNA for the CDR3: TGCGCCAGCAGCAGTTGGCAGCAAGATACGCAGTATTTT. Translated, it gives CASSSWQQDTQYF.

The chain combines TRBV27 with TRBJ2-7; TRBD2 matches 7 bases. Germline trimming cut 5 bases from V and 5 bases from J; bases unmatched to any gene: 15. This CDR3 region has 16 residues. Germline assignment: CDR1 MNHEY and CDR2 SMNVEV (reference sequence). The chain's CDR3 is CASSPQGGPKDHEQYF. Written as DNA, the CDR3 is TGTGCCAGCAGTCCCCAGGGAGGGCCAAAAGACCACGAGCAGTACTTC.

V usage is TRBV5-1 and J usage is TRBJ2-7, with 8 bases matching TRBD1. V shed 4 bases, J shed 1 base, and the junction held 4 bases outside the gene matches. The germline V gene encodes CDR1 SGHRS and CDR2 YFSETQ. The CDR3 loop spans 14 amino acids. In nucleotides, the CDR3 is TGCGCCAGCAGCCCGAGGACAGGGTCCTACGAGCAGTACTTC. Amino acid sequence: CASSPRTGSYEQYF.

The CDR3 reads CSVNGYTF. The CDR3 coding sequence is TGCAGCGTTAACGGCTACACCTTC. This sequence joins TRBV29-1 and TRBJ1-2; D not resolved. V lost 5 bases and J lost 8, with 3 bases in between. Germline V lookup: CDR1 SQVTM, CDR2 ANQGSEA. The CDR3 is made up of 8 amino acids.

This clone occurred once. The chain uses TRBV27 and TRBJ2-7; 8 bases map to TRBD1. V shed 3 bases and J 4 bases; nucleotides not matched to a gene: 5. The CDR3 is made up of 14 amino acids. Looked up from germline, CDR1 is MNHEY and CDR2 is SMNVEV (reference sequence). In nucleotides, the CDR3 is TGTGCCAGCAGTTTCGGGACAGGTCTGTACGAGCAGTACTTC. Translating it yields CASSFGTGLYEQYF.

The chain has TRBV29-1 and TRBJ2-3; D possibly corresponds to TRBD1 (6 bases). V lost 3 bases and J lost 0, with 10 bases in between. The CDR3 totals 14 residues. Germline V lookup: CDR1 SQVTM, CDR2 ANQGSEA. The CDR3 DNA follows: TGCAGCGTTGATCGGCAGGGGAGCACAGATACGCAGTATTTT. Its protein product is CSVDRQGSTDTQYF.

A single count supports this clone. V gene TRBV11-3 combines with J gene TRBJ2-3; TRBD2 aligns across 7 bases. Trimming removed 8 bases from V and 8 bases from J; junction bases left unmatched: 10. Germline values: CDR1 SGHNT, CDR2 YENEEA. The CDR3 is 13 amino acids. The CDR3 reads CASASGIRGTQYF. The CDR3 bases are TGTGCCAGCGCCAGCGGGATCCGAGGTACGCAGTATTTT. The full variable domain, with the rest looked up from reference TRBV11-3 and TRBJ2-3, is EAGVVQSPRYKIIEKKQPVAFWCNPISGHNTLYWYLQNLGQGPELLIRYENEEAVDDSQLPKDRFSAERLKGVDSTLKIQPAELGDSAVYLCASASGIRGTQYFGPGTRLTVL.

The chain links TRBV28 to TRBJ2-1; TRBD1 matches 9 bases. The CDR3 length is 15 residues. J was trimmed by 3 bases and V by 6 bases; bases with no gene match: 6. The germline V gene has CDR1 MDHEN and CDR2 SYDVKM. For the CDR3, the DNA is TGTGCCAGCAGAGGCTCGGGACAGGGCTACAATGAGCAGTTCTTC. It translates to CASRGSGQGYNEQFF. Looking up the rest from reference TRBV28 and TRBJ2-1 gives the full variable domain: DVKVTQSSRYLVKRTGEKVFLECVQDMDHENMFWYRQDPGLGLRLIYFSYDVKMKEKGDIPEGYSVSREKKERFSLILESASTNQTSMYLCASRGSGQGYNEQFFGPGTRLTVL.

The chain combines TRBV4-1 with TRBJ2-7, with TRBD2 identical over 7 bases. Trimming at V came to 0 bases and at J to 0 bases, leaving 5 bases not matched to a gene. The CDR3 totals 16 residues. Germline CDR1 and CDR2: MGHRA and YSYEKL. CDR3 DNA sequence: TGCGCCAGCAGCCAAGATTCACTAGCGTTCTCCTACGAGCAGTACTTC. Encoded protein: CASSQDSLAFSYEQYF.

The chain links TRBV7-6 to TRBJ1-5; no clear D. CDR1 SGHVS and CDR2 FNYEAQ come from the germline V gene. V dropped 5 bases and J dropped 5 bases, with 10 bases sitting between them. The CDR3 spans 13 residues. Here the CDR3 DNA reads TGTGCCAGCAGCCCCCAGCCGGATCAGCCCCAGCATTTT. Translated, it gives CASSPQPDQPQHF.

The chain combines TRBV13 with TRBJ2-2; either TRBD1 or TRBD2 may fit D (6 bases each). This CDR3 has 15 residues. Trimming removed 2 bases at V and 2 bases at J, with 9 bases between. Germline-derived CDR1 and CDR2 are PRHDT and FYEKMQ (reference sequence). The CDR3 loop is CASSLLGGNTGELFF. The CDR3 nucleotides are TGTGCCAGCAGCTTATTGGGGGGCAACACCGGGGAGCTGTTTTTT.

The gene calls are TRBV28 and TRBJ2-5, with 10 bases identical to TRBD1. V lost 6 bases, J lost 7 bases, and 11 bases stayed unmatched. CDR1 is MDHEN, CDR2 SYDVKM, per germline. This CDR3 has 15 residues. CDR3 sequence (DNA): TGTGCCAGCAGCCACGGACAGGGGGGCTGGGGGACCCAGTACTTC. Protein sequence: CASSHGQGGWGTQYF. Using reference TRBV28 and TRBJ2-5 for the parts outside the CDR3, the full variable domain is DVKVTQSSRYLVKRTGEKVFLECVQDMDHENMFWYRQDPGLGLRLIYFSYDVKMKEKGDIPEGYSVSREKKERFSLILESASTNQTSMYLCASSHGQGGWGTQYFGPGTRLLVL.

This rearrangement joins TRBV2 to TRBJ2-2, with a tentative D call TRBD1 (7 bases). CDR3 length equals 16 residues. With 6 bases removed from V and 5 bases from J, the gap between germline ends came to 19 bases. Germline CDR1 SNHLY, CDR2 FYNNEI. This CDR3 is CASSRQGKAGTGELFF. The CDR3 DNA reads as TGTGCCAGCAGCCGACAGGGAAAAGCGGGTACCGGGGAGCTGTTTTTT.

The chain combines TRBV27 with TRBJ1-1; D gene unclear. The CDR3 spans 13 residues. CDR1 and CDR2 (germline): MNHEY, SMNVEV (reference sequence). Deletions cut 3 bases from V and 1 base from J, with 6 bases between. The CDR3 DNA follows: TGTGCCAGCAGTTTTATTAAGAACACTGAAGCTTTCTTT. This encodes CASSFIKNTEAFF.

This chain connects TRBV29-1 to TRBJ2-3; tentatively, D is TRBD2 (6 bases). This CDR3 spans 12 amino acids. V was clipped by 3 bases and J by 6 bases, with 10 bases between them. Germline CDR1 SQVTM, CDR2 ANQGSEA. CDR3 loop: CSVDRLADTQYF. CDR3 nucleotide sequence: TGCAGCGTTGATCGCCTAGCGGATACGCAGTATTTT.

The sample holds a few counts of this clone. The CDR3 spells CAIRRDSMNTEAFF. The CDR3 DNA sequence: TGTGCCATCAGAAGGGACAGCATGAACACTGAAGCTTTCTTT. V usage is TRBV10-3 and J usage is TRBJ1-1, with 7 bases fitting TRBD1. Trimming cost V 6 bases and J 0 bases; bases outside gene matches: 4. Germline V CDR1 and CDR2: ENHRY, SYGVKD. The CDR3 is 14 amino acids.

The chain recombines TRBV2 with TRBJ2-5; 7 bases match TRBD2. The CDR3 is made up of 11 amino acids. Germline CDR1 reads SNHLY; CDR2 reads FYNNEI. J gave up 3 bases and V 8 bases, and 0 bases lay outside the gene matches. The CDR3 nucleotides read TGTGCCAGCGGGGGGGAAGAGACCCAGTACTTC. Residues: CASGGEETQYF.